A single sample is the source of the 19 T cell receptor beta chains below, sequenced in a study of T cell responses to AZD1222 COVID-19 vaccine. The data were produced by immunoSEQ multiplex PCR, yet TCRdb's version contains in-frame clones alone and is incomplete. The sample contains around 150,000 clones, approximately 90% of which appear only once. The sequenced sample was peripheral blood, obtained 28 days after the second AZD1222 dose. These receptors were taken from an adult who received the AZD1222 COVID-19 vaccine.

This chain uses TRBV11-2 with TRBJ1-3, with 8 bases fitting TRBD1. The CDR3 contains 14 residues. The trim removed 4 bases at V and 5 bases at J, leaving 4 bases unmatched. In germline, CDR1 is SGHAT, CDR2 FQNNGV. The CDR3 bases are TGTGCCAGCAGCTCCCGACAGGGGCGAAACACCATATATTTT. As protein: CASSSRQGRNTIYF.

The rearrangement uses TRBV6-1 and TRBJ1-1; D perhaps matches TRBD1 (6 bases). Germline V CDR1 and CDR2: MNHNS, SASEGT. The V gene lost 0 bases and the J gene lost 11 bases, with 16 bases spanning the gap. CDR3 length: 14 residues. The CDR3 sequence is CASSEALQGTSAFF. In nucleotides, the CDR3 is TGTGCCAGCAGTGAAGCGCTTCAGGGGACATCGGCTTTCTTT.

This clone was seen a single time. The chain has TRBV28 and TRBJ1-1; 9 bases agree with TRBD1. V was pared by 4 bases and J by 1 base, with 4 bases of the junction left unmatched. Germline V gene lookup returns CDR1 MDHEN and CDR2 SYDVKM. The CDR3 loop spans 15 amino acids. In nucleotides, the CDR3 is TGTGCCAGCAGTTCCTCGGGACAGGGGAACACTGAAGCTTTCTTT. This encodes CASSSSGQGNTEAFF.

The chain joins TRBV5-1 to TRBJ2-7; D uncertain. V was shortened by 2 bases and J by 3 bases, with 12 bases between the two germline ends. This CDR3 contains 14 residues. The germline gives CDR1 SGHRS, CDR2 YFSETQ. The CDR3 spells CASSLVDNYYEQYF. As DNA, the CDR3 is TGCGCCAGCAGCTTAGTAGACAACTACTACGAGCAGTACTTC.

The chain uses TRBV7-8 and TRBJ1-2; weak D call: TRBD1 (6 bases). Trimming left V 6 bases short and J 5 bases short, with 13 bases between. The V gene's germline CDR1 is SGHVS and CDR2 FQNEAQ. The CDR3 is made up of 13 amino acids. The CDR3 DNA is TGTGCCAGCAGGGAACAGGGTGCTTATGGCTACACCTTC. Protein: CASREQGAYGYTF.

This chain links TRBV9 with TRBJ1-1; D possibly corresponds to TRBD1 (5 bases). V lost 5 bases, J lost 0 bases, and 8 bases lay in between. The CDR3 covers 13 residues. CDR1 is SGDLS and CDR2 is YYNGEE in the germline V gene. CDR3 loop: CASSRQLNTEAFF. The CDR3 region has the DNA TGTGCCAGCAGTCGACAGTTGAACACTGAAGCTTTCTTT. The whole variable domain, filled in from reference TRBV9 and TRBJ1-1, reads DSGVTQTPKHLITATGQRVTLRCSPRSGDLSVYWYQQSLDQGLQFLIQYYNGEERAKGNILERFSAQQFPDLHSELNLSSLELGDSALYFCASSRQLNTEAFFGQGTRLTVV.

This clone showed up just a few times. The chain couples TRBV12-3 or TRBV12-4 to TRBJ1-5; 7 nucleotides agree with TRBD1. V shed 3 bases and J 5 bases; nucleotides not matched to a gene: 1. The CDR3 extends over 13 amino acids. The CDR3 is CASSFQGDQPQHF. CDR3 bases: TGTGCCAGCAGTTTTCAGGGGGATCAGCCCCAGCATTTT.

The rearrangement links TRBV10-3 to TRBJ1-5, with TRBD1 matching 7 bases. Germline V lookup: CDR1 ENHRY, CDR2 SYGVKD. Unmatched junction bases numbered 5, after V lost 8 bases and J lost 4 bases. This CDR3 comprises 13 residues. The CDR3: CAIQGQLNQPQHF. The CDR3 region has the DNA TGTGCCATCCAGGGACAGCTTAATCAGCCCCAGCATTTT.

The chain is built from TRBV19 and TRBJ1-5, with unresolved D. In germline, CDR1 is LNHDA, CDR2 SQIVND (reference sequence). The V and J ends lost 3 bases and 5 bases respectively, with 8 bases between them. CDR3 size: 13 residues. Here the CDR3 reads CASSMGGDQPQHF. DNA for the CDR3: TGTGCCAGTAGTATGGGTGGGGATCAGCCCCAGCATTTT.

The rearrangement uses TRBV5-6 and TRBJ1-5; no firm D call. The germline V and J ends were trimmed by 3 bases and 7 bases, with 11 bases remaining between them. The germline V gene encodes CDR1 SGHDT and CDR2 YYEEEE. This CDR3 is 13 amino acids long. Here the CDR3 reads CASSSGFGQPQHF. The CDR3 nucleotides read TGTGCCAGCAGCTCGGGATTTGGCCAGCCCCAGCATTTT. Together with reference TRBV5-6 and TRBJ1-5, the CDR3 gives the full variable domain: DAGVTQSPTHLIKTRGQQVTLRCSPKSGHDTVSWYQQALGQGPQFIFQYYEEEERQRGNFPDRFSGHQFPNYSSELNVNALLLGDSALYLCASSSGFGQPQHFGDGTRLSIL.

This CDR3 is CSVRGGGQETQYF. The CDR3 DNA reads as TGCAGCGTCCGAGGCGGGGGCCAAGAGACCCAGTACTTC. The chain carries TRBV29-1 and TRBJ2-5; 7 bases line up with TRBD2. The CDR3 has 13 residues. After removal of 6 bases from V and 1 base from J, the junction contained 5 bases not matched to a gene. The germline V gene has CDR1 SQVTM and CDR2 ANQGSEA.

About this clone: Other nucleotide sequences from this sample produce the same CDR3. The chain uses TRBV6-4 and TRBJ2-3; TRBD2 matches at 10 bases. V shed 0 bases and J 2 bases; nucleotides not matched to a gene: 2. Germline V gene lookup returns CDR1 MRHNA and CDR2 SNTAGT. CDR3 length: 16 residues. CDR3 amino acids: CASSDSSGGATDTQYF. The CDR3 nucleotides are TGTGCCAGCAGTGACTCGAGCGGGGGGGCCACAGATACGCAGTATTTT.

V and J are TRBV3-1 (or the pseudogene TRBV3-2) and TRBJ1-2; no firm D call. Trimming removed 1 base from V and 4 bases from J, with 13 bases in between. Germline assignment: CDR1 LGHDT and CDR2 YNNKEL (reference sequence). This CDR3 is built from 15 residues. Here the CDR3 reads CASSQVGTAPYGYTF. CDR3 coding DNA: TGTGCCAGCAGCCAAGTAGGAACAGCCCCCTATGGCTACACCTTC.

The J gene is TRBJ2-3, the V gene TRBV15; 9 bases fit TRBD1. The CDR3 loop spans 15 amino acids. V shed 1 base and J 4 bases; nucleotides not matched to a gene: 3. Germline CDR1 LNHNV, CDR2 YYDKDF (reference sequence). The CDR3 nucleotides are TGTGCCACCAGCAGAGCGGACAGGGGCGCAGATACGCAGTATTTT. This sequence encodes CATSRADRGADTQYF. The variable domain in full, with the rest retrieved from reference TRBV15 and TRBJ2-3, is DAMVIQNPRYQVTQFGKPVTLSCSQTLNHNVMYWYQQKSSQAPKLLFHYYDKDFNNEADTPDNFQSRRPNTSFCFLDIRSPGLGDTAMYLCATSRADRGADTQYFGPGTRLTVL.

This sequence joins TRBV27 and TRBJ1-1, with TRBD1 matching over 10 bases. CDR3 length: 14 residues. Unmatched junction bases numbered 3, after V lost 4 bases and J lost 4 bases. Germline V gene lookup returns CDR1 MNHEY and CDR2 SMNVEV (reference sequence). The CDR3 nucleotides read TGTGCCAGCAGTTGGACAGGGGGAGGCACTGAAGCTTTCTTT. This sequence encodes CASSWTGGGTEAFF.

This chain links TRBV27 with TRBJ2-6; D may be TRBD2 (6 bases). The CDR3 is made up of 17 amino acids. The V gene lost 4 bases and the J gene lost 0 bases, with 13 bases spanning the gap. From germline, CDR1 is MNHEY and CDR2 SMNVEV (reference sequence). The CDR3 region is CASSWGVSYSGANVLTF. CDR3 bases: TGTGCCAGCAGTTGGGGGGTCTCCTACTCTGGGGCCAACGTCCTGACTTTC.

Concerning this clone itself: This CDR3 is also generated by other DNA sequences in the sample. For the CDR3, the DNA is TGCGCCAGCAGCCAAGATCGGCAAAATGAAAAACTGTTTTTT. It codes for CASSQDRQNEKLFF. This rearrangement joins TRBV4-1 to TRBJ1-4; D call uncertain. V gave up 0 bases and J gave up 5 bases, with 7 bases separating them. The CDR3 contains 14 residues. The germline V gene has CDR1 MGHRA and CDR2 YSYEKL.

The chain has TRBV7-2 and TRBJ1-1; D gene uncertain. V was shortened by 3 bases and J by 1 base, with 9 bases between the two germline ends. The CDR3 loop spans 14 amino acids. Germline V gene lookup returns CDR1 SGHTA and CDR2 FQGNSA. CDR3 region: CASSFGSANTEAFF. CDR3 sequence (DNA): TGTGCCAGCAGCTTCGGGTCGGCGAACACTGAAGCTTTCTTT.

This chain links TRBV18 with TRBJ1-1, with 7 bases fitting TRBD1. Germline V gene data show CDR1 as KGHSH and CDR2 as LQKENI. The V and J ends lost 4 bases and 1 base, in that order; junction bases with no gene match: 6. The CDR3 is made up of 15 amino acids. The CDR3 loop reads CASSRGTAENTEAFF. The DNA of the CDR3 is TGTGCCAGCTCACGGGGGACAGCCGAGAACACTGAAGCTTTCTTT.